The 26 T cell receptor beta chains reported below all come from one sample, sequenced in a study of spatial heterogeneity in lung cancer. TCRdb redid the calling of the 5' RACE reads with MiXCR, one entry per CDR3 protein. The sample holds about 120,000 distinct CDR3 sequences, more than 10% seen once. As to time point: blood at routine non-recurrence follow-up after resection. Here the sequenced sample was PBMCs, taken at follow-up. The receptors come from a female donor with early-stage non-small cell lung cancer.

This clonotype turned up a few times. The chain combines TRBV7-3 with TRBJ2-5, with unresolved D. Germline V gene sequence: CDR1 SGHTA, CDR2 FQGTGA. The CDR3 covers 13 residues. The V end lost 2 bases, the J end lost 2 bases, and 6 bases lay between the germline ends. The CDR3 sequence: CASSLDHQETQYF. The CDR3 bases are TGTGCCAGCAGCTTAGACCATCAAGAGACCCAGTACTTC.

This clonotype was observed a handful of times. This chain connects TRBV10-3 to TRBJ2-7; 8 bases agree with TRBD1. The CDR3 extends over 15 amino acids. CDR1 ENHRY and CDR2 SYGVKD come from the germline V gene. V shed 10 bases, J shed 2 bases, and the junction held 13 bases outside the gene matches. Written as DNA, the CDR3 is TGTGCCACCCATTTAGGACAGGGATACGCCTACGAGCAGTACTTC. It specifies CATHLGQGYAYEQYF.

This clonotype came up many times. The rearrangement links TRBV4-3 to TRBJ2-7; TRBD1 might be the D (5 bases). Germline values: CDR1 LGHNA, CDR2 YSLEER. The CDR3 is 16 amino acids. The V gene lost 0 bases and the J gene lost 2 bases, with 14 bases spanning the gap. CDR3 region: CASSQDRWTLPYEQYV. CDR3 nucleotides: TGCGCCAGCAGCCAAGATCGCTGGACACTTCCCTACGAGCAGTACGTC.

This clonotype was counted many times. J is TRBJ2-1 and V is TRBV7-2; possible D gene TRBD2, 5 bases. Germline V gene lookup returns CDR1 SGHTA and CDR2 FQGNSA. The CDR3 has 15 amino acids. V lost 3 bases and J lost 4, with 13 bases in between. Here the CDR3 DNA reads TGTGCCAGCAGCTTTTCGGGATCCCAGTACAATGAGCAGTTCTTC. Translated: CASSFSGSQYNEQFF.

This clonotype has at least ten counts. J is TRBJ2-3 and V is TRBV20-1; D is uncertain. The CDR3 covers 11 residues. V was trimmed by 2 bases and J by 6 bases, leaving 6 bases between them. Germline CDR1 and CDR2: DFQATT and SNEGSKA (reference sequence). CDR3 DNA: TGCAGTGCTAGATTTGGGGATACGCAGTATTTT. Protein: CSARFGDTQYF.

This chain uses TRBV5-1 with TRBJ1-4; no firm D call. Trimming took off 0 bases at V and 3 bases at J, with 9 bases between the two ends. This CDR3 is built from 15 residues. Germline CDR1 SGHRS, CDR2 YFSETQ. The chain's CDR3 is CASSLGGRPNEKLFF. Written as DNA, the CDR3 is TGCGCCAGCAGCTTGGGTGGCAGGCCTAATGAAAAACTGTTTTTT.

This clonotype was counted between two and nine times. The rearrangement uses TRBV7-6 and TRBJ2-1; D tentatively fits TRBD1 or TRBD2 (5 bases each). In germline, CDR1 is SGHVS, CDR2 FNYEAQ. The CDR3 is 14 amino acids. Trimming took 2 bases from V and 12 from J, leaving 17 bases between them. The CDR3: CASSLLSGARGQFF. As DNA, the CDR3 is TGTGCCAGCAGCTTATTGTCCGGGGCCCGAGGGCAGTTCTTC. Filled out from reference TRBV7-6 and TRBJ2-1, the complete variable domain reads GAGVSQSPRYKVTKRGQDVALRCDPISGHVSLYWYRQALGQGPEFLTYFNYEAQQDKSGLPNDRFSAERPEGSISTLTIQRTEQRDSAMYRCASSLLSGARGQFFGPGTRLTVL.

The chain has TRBV29-1 and TRBJ1-1; D gene uncertain. The CDR3 length is 14 residues. Germline V gives CDR1 SQVTM, CDR2 ANQGSEA. V was cut by 6 bases and J by 2 bases, with 16 bases left in between. CDR3 DNA: TGCAGCGTGTCACCGGGCCACTTCAACACTGAAGCTTTCTTT. It is translated as CSVSPGHFNTEAFF.

There are a few counts of this clonotype. The J gene is TRBJ2-1, the V gene TRBV7-8, with TRBD2 matching 7 bases. CDR1 is SGHVS and CDR2 is FQNEAQ in the germline V gene. Trimming at V came to 1 base and at J to 2 bases, leaving 5 bases not matched to a gene. The CDR3 consists of 16 residues. CDR3 nucleotide sequence: TGTGCCAGCAGCTTAGGGGGAGGGCCCACCTACAATGAGCAGTTCTTC. Its translation: CASSLGGGPTYNEQFF.

This clonotype was seen only a few times. The chain is built from TRBV30 and TRBJ2-3; D gene unclear. CDR3 length: 11 amino acids. V was cut by 3 bases and J by 4 bases, with 5 bases left in between. Per germline, CDR1 GTSNPN and CDR2 SVGIG (reference sequence). The CDR3 DNA follows: TGTGCCTGGAGCCACGCAGATACGCAGTATTTT. This encodes CAWSHADTQYF.

The V and J genes are TRBV10-3 and TRBJ1-2; no definite D call. The germline CDR1 and CDR2 sequences are ENHRY and SYGVKD. Trimming cost V 3 bases and J 5 bases, with 7 bases left between them. This CDR3 has 12 amino acids. The CDR3 nucleotides are TGTGCCATCAGTGATGATGCATATGGCTACACCTTC. It codes for CAISDDAYGYTF.

The rearrangement joins TRBV20-1 to TRBJ2-1; 10 bases agree with TRBD2. Germline V gene sequence: CDR1 DFQATT, CDR2 SNEGSKA (reference sequence). The V gene end was trimmed by 0 bases and the J gene end by 5 bases; junction bases not matched to a gene: 25. The CDR3 has 22 residues. CDR3 nucleotides: TGCAGTGCTAGAGATTTGTTGACACAGGGTCTGGTAGCGGGAGGTAGTGACAATGAGCAGTTCTTC. Translation gives CSARDLLTQGLVAGGSDNEQFF.

This clonotype was picked up many times. The germline gene is not matched at one end of the junction; a read error may be the cause. The chain has TRBV7-2 and TRBJ1-4; TRBD1 matches 8 bases. CDR1 and CDR2 (germline): SGHTA, FQGNSA. The CDR3 runs 15 residues. Here the CDR3 DNA reads TGTGCCAGCAGCCCAGACGGCAGGGGGCGCGGAATGGAGATTTTT. Translation gives CASSPDGRGRGMEIF.

This clonotype was counted only a few times. The chain employs TRBV11-1 and TRBJ2-3, with unresolved D. The V and J ends lost 2 bases and 11 bases respectively, with 11 bases between them. Germline CDR1 and CDR2: SGHAT and FQDESV (reference sequence). The CDR3 is made up of 12 amino acids. CDR3 in amino acids: CASSLLGSMQYF. CDR3 nucleotides: TGTGCCAGCAGCTTACTGGGTAGTATGCAGTATTTT.

This clonotype was counted many times. J is TRBJ2-3 and V is TRBV30; 8 bases align to TRBD2. CDR3 length: 14 amino acids. Germline V gene data show CDR1 as GTSNPN and CDR2 as SVGIG (reference sequence). Unmatched junction bases numbered 4, after V lost 3 bases and J lost 2 bases. CDR3 DNA: TGTGCCTGGAGCCCGGGACTAGTCACAGATACGCAGTATTTT. Protein: CAWSPGLVTDTQYF.

This clonotype was counted a few times. V gene TRBV6-2 or TRBV6-3 combines with J gene TRBJ1-2; 12 nucleotides line up with TRBD1. Germline-derived CDR1 and CDR2 are MNHEY and SVGEGT. CDR3 length: 17 amino acids. V lost 6 bases and J lost 3; bases outside the gene matches: 11. The CDR3 nucleotides are TGTGCCAGCAGATACCGGGACAGGGGGCGCCTCGACTATGGCTACACCTTC. Its translation: CASRYRDRGRLDYGYTF.

This chain uses TRBV28 with TRBJ2-7; D call uncertain. The germline gives CDR1 MDHEN, CDR2 SYDVKM. The germline V and J ends were trimmed by 3 bases and 3 bases, with 12 bases remaining between them. The CDR3 spans 14 residues. In DNA form, the CDR3 reads TGTGCCAGCAGTTTCATTCGGGCCAGCTACGAGCAGTACTTC. Translating it yields CASSFIRASYEQYF.

Only a few counts were recorded for this clonotype. Compared with germline, one end of the junction differs, possibly owing to a read error. The chain couples TRBV6-6 to TRBJ1-4; possibly TRBD1 for D (5 bases). This CDR3 comprises 11 residues. Germline CDR1 MNHNY, CDR2 SVGAGI (reference sequence). DNA of the CDR3: TGTGCCAGCAGTAACCGGGACTCCCGGCTTTTT. Protein: CASSNRDSRLF.

At least ten counts were recorded for this clonotype. This sequence joins TRBV29-1 and TRBJ1-5; D perhaps matches TRBD1 (5 bases). The V gene lost 2 bases and the J gene lost 6 bases, with 11 bases spanning the gap. The CDR3 spans 13 residues. Germline values: CDR1 SQVTM, CDR2 ANQGSEA. The CDR3 reads CSVELREGQPQHF. CDR3 nucleotide sequence: TGCAGCGTTGAACTCAGGGAAGGTCAGCCCCAGCATTTT.

This chain connects TRBV11-2 to TRBJ2-5, with 8 bases fitting TRBD1. Germline V gene data show CDR1 as SGHAT and CDR2 as FQNNGV. Trimming cost V 4 bases and J 4 bases; bases outside gene matches: 2. This CDR3 spans 13 amino acids. The CDR3 nucleotides are TGTGCCAGCAGCTCGGACAGGGTAGAGACCCAGTACTTC. Amino acids: CASSSDRVETQYF.

This clonotype was counted only a few times. The chain carries TRBV5-1 and TRBJ2-1, with TRBD2 identical over 9 bases. Losses at the gene ends were 4 bases for V and 0 bases for J; bases not matched to a gene: 8. The CDR3 runs to 17 residues. Germline loops: CDR1 SGHRS, CDR2 YFSETQ. The CDR3 loop is CASSIWTSVSSYNEQFF. CDR3 nucleotides: TGCGCCAGCAGCATTTGGACTAGCGTGAGCTCCTACAATGAGCAGTTCTTC.

V is TRBV7-3 and J is TRBJ2-3; 9 nucleotides align to TRBD2. V shed 1 base and J 3 bases; nucleotides not matched to a gene: 5. From germline, CDR1 is SGHTA and CDR2 FQGTGA. This CDR3 spans 16 amino acids. The chain's CDR3 is CASSLRVAGETDTQYF. Here the CDR3 DNA reads TGTGCCAGCAGCTTAAGGGTAGCGGGAGAGACAGATACGCAGTATTTT.

The chain employs TRBV3-1 and TRBJ2-5; TRBD1 aligns across 7 bases. CDR3 size: 16 residues. Unmatched junction bases numbered 9, after V lost 2 bases and J lost 3 bases. Germline V CDR1 and CDR2: LGHDT, YNNKEL (reference sequence). CDR3 sequence reads: CASSQQRRQGKETQYF. The CDR3, as DNA: TGTGCCAGCAGCCAACAAAGGCGACAGGGAAAAGAGACCCAGTACTTC.

V gene TRBV12-3 or TRBV12-4 combines with J gene TRBJ2-5, with D perhaps TRBD2 (6 bases). The V end was cut by 0 bases, the J end by 9 bases, with 11 bases between. This CDR3 is 13 amino acids long. Written as DNA, the CDR3 is TGTGCCAGCAGTTTAGCCGGACTAACAGCCCAGTACTTC. The encoded protein is CASSLAGLTAQYF.

This clonotype has at least ten counts. The chain couples TRBV28 to TRBJ1-1; TRBD1 agrees at 7 bases. The CDR3 spans 16 residues. Germline loops: CDR1 MDHEN, CDR2 SYDVKM. Trimming took 5 bases from V and 5 from J; bases not matched to a gene: 14. The CDR3 DNA sequence: TGTGCCAGCAGTCTTCACAGGGGAGGGAGAGGGACTGAAGCTTTCTTT. Protein sequence: CASSLHRGGRGTEAFF.

V usage is TRBV20-1 and J usage is TRBJ1-6, with D possibly being TRBD1 (6 bases). Trimming pared 3 bases from V and 9 bases from J, leaving 21 bases between. The CDR3 is 16 amino acids. Germline V gene sequence: CDR1 DFQATT, CDR2 SNEGSKA (reference sequence). The CDR3 region is CSARPGQDPSSSPLHF. CDR3 coding DNA: TGCAGTGCTAGGCCGGGACAAGATCCGAGTAGTTCACCCCTCCACTTT.